This T cell receptor beta chain was observed in a study of T-cell reconstitution after alpha-beta-depleted transplantation in children. The study's findings and limits: About two months after transplant, alpha-beta T cells reportedly came from several hundred expanded graft clones. T-cell numbers and diversity one year post-transplant derived largely from freshly generated T cells. In some patients, recipient T cells and intrathymic progenitors surviving conditioning explained high day-60 diversity.

Per germline, CDR1 LGHDT and CDR2 YNNKEL (reference sequence). The CDR3 runs 17 residues. V shed 4 bases and J 3 bases; nucleotides not matched to a gene: 11. Unique molecular identifiers featured in how the TCRbeta library was prepared. MiXCR, run by TCRdb on the PCR reads, gives a single entry per CDR3 protein. The data contain about 470,000 distinct CDR3 sequences, roughly 44% of them seen just once; the ten biggest clones take up 27%. In regard to this clonotype: Its target is unknown.

The V call is TRBV3-1, the J call TRBJ2-2; TRBD1 matches 7 bases. Sequencing was performed on PBMCs, taken before TCRalphabeta/CD19-depleted stem cell transplant. The TCR sequence derives from a girl aged 2 to 9 with aplastic anemia, due to receive a stem cell transplant. CDR3 loop: CASSPIQGQRHTGELFF. DNA for the CDR3: TGTGCCAGCAGCCCCATACAGGGACAGAGACACACCGGGGAGCTGTTTTTT. Complete variable domain (other parts from reference TRBV3-1 and TRBJ2-2): DTAVSQTPKYLVTQMGNDKSIKCEQNLGHDTMYWYKQDSKKFLKIMFSYNNKELIINETVPNRFSPKSPDKAHLNLHINSLELGDSAVYFCASSPIQGQRHTGELFFGEGSRLTVL.